The T cell receptor (beta chain) described here comes from a study of blood T cell repertoires in COVID-19. Study details: The cDNA or gDNA used as material had been derived from T cells, B-cell-depleted T cells, or PBMCs.

This CDR3 region has 15 residues. CDR1 is MRHNA, CDR2 SNTAGT, per germline. The ends were cut back, 6 bases at V and 5 bases at J, with 19 bases in the middle. Authors' analysis steps: Researchers report that nucleated cell counts were estimated from reference gene primer amplification. The repertoire was sequenced with immunoSEQ multiplex PCR; TCRdb's copy has only in-frame clones and lacks some. V, J and clone size derive from that table, while D and trimming were established from the DNA sequence. The sample holds around 300,000 clones, more than 70% seen once. The sequencing input was peripheral blood. The chain combines TRBV6-4 with TRBJ1-1; tentative D call: TRBD1 (5 bases). The TCR sequence derives from a woman under 40 with COVID-19, enrolled during active disease. CDR3 sequence: CASRTLAQGVTEAFF. The CDR3 coding sequence is TGTGCCAGCAGGACCTTGGCCCAGGGTGTTACTGAAGCTTTCTTT.